A selection of T cell receptor beta chains follows, all from one sample in a study of tumor T cells in aggressive B-cell lymphoma. The data were produced by immunoSEQ multiplex PCR, yet TCRdb's version contains in-frame clones alone and is incomplete. Of about 9,900 clones listed, roughly 85% are singletons. Sequencing input: tumor tissue. The receptors come from an adult with diffuse large B cell lymphoma. Both conserved end residues are part of each CDR3. D genes are given only for firm matches. Clone size is given for some rows only: seen once, a few or many times, or a class if the clone is expanded.

clone_size j_call v_call d_call cdr3_nt cdr3_aa
. TRBJ1-3 TRBV6-5 . TGTGCCAGCAGTTTTGACAGAGTAAACACCATATATTTT CASSFDRVNTIYF
once TRBJ2-2 TRBV19 . TGTGCCAGTAGTTCACCCGGGAGTGTGGCCGGGGAGCTGTTTTTT CASSSPGSVAGELFF
. TRBJ1-2 TRBV11-2 TRBD1 TGTGCCAGCAGCTTAGATCCGGGACAGGGGGCTCTGACCTTC CASSLDPGQGALTF
. TRBJ2-2 TRBV19 TRBD2 TGTGCCAGTAGTGCGTGGACTAGCGGCACCGGGGAGCTGTTTTTT CASSAWTSGTGELFF
. TRBJ1-1 TRBV10-3 TRBD1 TGTGCCATCAGTGAGTATGGACAGGGGGCGACCACTGAAGCTTTCTTT CAISEYGQGATTEAFF
. TRBJ2-7 TRBV19 . TGTGCCAGTAATCCGACAGGCTATTACGAGCAGTACTTC CASNPTGYYEQYF
few TRBJ2-1 TRBV4-2 TRBD2 TGTGCCAGCACCCCGTTTGGGGGAGGGAGCTACAATGAGCAGTTCTTC CASTPFGGGSYNEQFF
once TRBJ2-6 TRBV27 TRBD1 TGTGCCAGCAGTTGGACAGGAGGAGTGGGGGGGGCCAACGTCCTGACTTTC CASSWTGGVGGANVLTF
once TRBJ2-1 TRBV7-3 . TGTGCCAGCAGCTTAACGTTCGGGGATGAGCAGTTCTTC CASSLTFGDEQFF
. TRBJ2-7 TRBV28 TRBD1 TGTGCCAGCAGTTTATGGGGGACAGGGTCCTACGAGCAGTACTTC CASSLWGTGSYEQYF
. TRBJ1-1 TRBV10-2 TRBD1 TGCGCCAGCAAAGCGAGCCTGACAGGGCAATTTGCCACTGAAGCTTTCTTT CASKASLTGQFATEAFF
. TRBJ2-7 TRBV4-3 . TGCGCCAGCAGCCAAGGTCCCCACACCTACGAGCAGTACTTC CASSQGPHTYEQYF
few TRBJ1-5 TRBV7-2 . TGTGCCAGCAGCTTAGTAGAGGGGACTCGCAATCAGCCCCAGCATTTT CASSLVEGTRNQPQHF
. TRBJ2-2 TRBV18 . TGTGCCAGCTCCCCCTGGCCGGGGATAAACACCGGGGAGCTGTTTTTT CASSPWPGINTGELFF
few TRBJ1-6 TRBV29-1 TRBD1 TGCAGCGCCAAGGGACAGGGGAATTCACCCCTCCACTTT CSAKGQGNSPLHF
. TRBJ2-1 TRBV29-1 . TGCAGCTCCCGCGGGAACTACAATGAGCAGTTCTTC CSSRGNYNEQFF
. TRBJ1-2 TRBV5-1 . TGCGCCAGCAGCTTGGTAGGGGACTCAGGCTATGGCTACACCTTC CASSLVGDSGYGYTF
. TRBJ1-1 TRBV10-3 . TGTGCCATCAGTGGAGTCACTGAAGCTTTCTTT CAISGVTEAFF
. TRBJ2-2 TRBV5-4 TRBD1 TGTGCCAGCAGCGTGGGACAGGGCGGGCGGGAGCTGTTTTTT CASSVGQGGRELFF
few TRBJ2-7 TRBV28 TRBD1 TGTGCCAGCAGTACCATAGACCCGCCGGGACAGGGGACCACCTACGAGCAGTACTTC CASSTIDPPGQGTTYEQYF
. TRBJ2-3 TRBV9 TRBD2 TGTGCCAGCAGCCCGCGGGGGGAGACGGCGGGGGATACGCAGTATTTT CASSPRGETAGDTQYF
. TRBJ2-7 TRBV28 . TGTGCCAGCAGTTTATGGGGGGGAACAGCCTACGAGCAGTACTTC CASSLWGGTAYEQYF
. TRBJ2-1 TRBV6-5 . TGTGCCAGCATTACGGAGGTCGGTGAGCAGTTCTTC CASITEVGEQFF
. TRBJ2-1 TRBV27 TRBD1 TGTGCCAGCAGTTCGGGACAGCCAGGCGTGGAGCAGTTCTTC CASSSGQPGVEQFF
. TRBJ1-3 TRBV9 TRBD1 TGTGCCAGCAGCGCGCAGGGGGATGGAAACACCATATATTTT CASSAQGDGNTIYF
. TRBJ2-7 TRBV7-2 . TGTGCCAGCAGCCAAACGTATTGGGCTTACGAGCAGTACTTC CASSQTYWAYEQYF
. TRBJ2-3 TRBV16 . TGTGCCAGCAGCCAATTCGTCACAGATACGCAGTATTTT CASSQFVTDTQYF
once TRBJ2-7 TRBV7-9 TRBD1 TGTGCCAGCCCCCGAGGGGGCGCGTACGAGCAGTACTTC CASPRGGAYEQYF
. TRBJ2-3 TRBV9 . TGTGCCAGCAGCGCTCTAGTCCGAGATACGCAGTATTTT CASSALVRDTQYF
. TRBJ1-4 TRBV5-8 . TGTGCCAGCAGCTTGAAGGGGGGGACTGGCCGTAATGAAAAACTGTTTTTT CASSLKGGTGRNEKLFF
. TRBJ1-2 TRBV5-1 . TGCGCCAGCAGCTTAGGAGACGGCCCCTATGGCTACACCTTC CASSLGDGPYGYTF
. TRBJ2-1 TRBV29-1 . TGCAGCGCGAGACAGGACCAATCCTACAATGAGCAGTTCTTC CSARQDQSYNEQFF
. TRBJ2-3 TRBV27 . TGTGCCAGTTGGCGGAGCACAGATACGCAGTATTTT CASWRSTDTQYF
. TRBJ2-1 TRBV7-2 TRBD2 TGTGCCAGCAGCTTCGCAGCGGGGAGGGAGCAGTTCTTC CASSFAAGREQFF
. TRBJ1-1 TRBV28 . TGTGCCAGCAGTTTAGGAGCTAGGAACACTGAAGCTTTCTTT CASSLGARNTEAFF
. TRBJ2-7 TRBV29-1 . TGCAGCGTCGTCTTATCCTACGAGCAGTACTTC CSVVLSYEQYF
. TRBJ1-2 TRBV6-1 TRBD1 TGTGCCAGCAGTATAGGACAGGGGGCCGATGGCTACACCTTC CASSIGQGADGYTF
few TRBJ1-4 TRBV19 . TGTGCCAGTAGTATATTAGTAGAGAATGAAAAACTGTTTTTT CASSILVENEKLFF
few TRBJ1-5 TRBV15 . TGTGCCACCAGCAGAGGGGGCACAGGGCAGCCCCAGCATTTT CATSRGGTGQPQHF
few TRBJ2-7 TRBV7-9 . TGTGCCAGCAGCTCCCAGGGGTACGAGCAGTACTTC CASSSQGYEQYF
. TRBJ1-4 TRBV18 . TGTGCCAGCTCACCCCAGACACGAGGGGAAAAACTGTTTTTT CASSPQTRGEKLFF
few TRBJ2-3 TRBV9 . TGTGCCAGCAGCGTAGACCTAGCGACAGATACGCAGTATTTT CASSVDLATDTQYF
. TRBJ1-3 TRBV6-5 . TGTGCCAGCAGTCCACAGAATAGAAACACCATATATTTT CASSPQNRNTIYF
. TRBJ2-7 TRBV28 . TGTGCCAGCAGTAACAGGGTGGGGGAGCAGTACTTC CASSNRVGEQYF
few TRBJ2-7 TRBV9 . TGTGCCAGCAGCGTCCCCGGCGGGTCCCTTTCCTACGAGCAGTACTTC CASSVPGGSLSYEQYF
. TRBJ1-1 TRBV5-4 TRBD1 TGTGCCAGCAGCCCCCCGGGACAGGGAGAAAAAGCTTTCTTT CASSPPGQGEKAFF
. TRBJ1-4 TRBV28 TRBD1 TGTGCCAGCAGGGGGACAGGGGGACCTAATGAAAAACTGTTTTTT CASRGTGGPNEKLFF
. TRBJ1-2 TRBV28 TRBD1 TGTGCCAGCAGCCGGATACGGACAGGGGGCTACACCTTC CASSRIRTGGYTF
. TRBJ2-7 TRBV29-1 TRBD1 TGCAGCGCTGTAACCGGGACAGGGTCAACCGAGCAGTACTTC CSAVTGTGSTEQYF